This TCR beta chain was recorded in a study of PD-1 blockade in classical Hodgkin lymphoma. Study-wide context: Patients in the cohort were put on intravenous nivolumab, 3 mg/kg every 2 weeks. Broader study findings: In newly diagnosed patients, baseline TCR diversity was reportedly below that of healthy donors. Compared with baseline, CD4+ but not CD8+ TCR diversity had risen significantly by C4D1.

As for time point: cycle 4 day 1 (C4D1), after less than 7 weeks of nivolumab. No patient escaped relapse after autologous stem cell transplantation, and brentuximab vedotin exposure varied. Magnetic negative selection served to purify CD4+ T cells out of PBMCs that had been thawed. Progressive disease, partial response or complete response was each patient's best response. Details on this clone: Antigen specificity is unknown.

Sequenced by immunoSEQ multiplex PCR; TCRdb stores in-frame clones only, minus some. The table lists around 25,000 clones, roughly 76% of them singletons, with approximately 3% in the top ten. The starting material was CD4+ T cells from blood, obtained before the fourth cycle of nivolumab. The source is a human donor with classical Hodgkin lymphoma.

CDR3 bases: TGCGCCAGCAGCTTCTTTCCCCTTTCCGGGTTCTACTCTGGGGCCAACGTCCTGACTTTC. Translating gives CASSFFPLSGFYSGANVLTF. V and J are TRBV5-1 and TRBJ2-6, with D hard to call. The CDR3 extends over 20 amino acids. CDR1 SGHRS and CDR2 YFSETQ come from the germline V gene. V lost 2 bases, J lost 0 bases, and 21 bases lay in between.